This T cell receptor (beta chain) was captured by sequencing in a study of T cells in Graves' hyperthyroidism and ophthalmopathy. Points from the study as a whole: In the blood, most expanded thyroid clonotypes above 0.001 appeared as well.

PBMCs were collected from an approximately 9.4 ml volume of fresh peripheral blood. This CDR3 has 13 amino acids. Germline V lookup: CDR1 SGHAT, CDR2 FQNNGV. Trimming shortened V by 2 bases and J by 5 bases, and 8 bases separated the two germline ends. TCR beta CDR3 regions were amplified from RNA. An initial round of RT-PCR targeting the TCR CDR3 relied on the HTBI primer set. TCRdb called the multiplex PCR reads again in MiXCR, with one record for every CDR3 protein. The repertoire holds about 420,000 distinct CDR3 sequences, about 15% seen once, with approximately 8% in the top ten. This clonotype was seen repeatedly, ten times or more. The antigen remains undetermined.

Material for sequencing was blood. This TCR was recovered from a woman aged 18-29 years with Graves' hyperthyroidism. This chain joins TRBV11-2 and TRBJ2-3; D ambiguous. The CDR3 region is CASSLSTKDTQYF. The CDR3 bases are TGTGCCAGCAGCTTAAGCACTAAAGATACGCAGTATTTT.